This entry concerns a single T cell receptor beta chain. What this receptor recognizes is not known. Base qualities are not provided; no much larger clone lies one nucleotide away. Its CDR3 holds 13 amino acids, cysteine through phenylalanine. Only CDR3 DNA remains: 39 bases, in frame from the first base. CDR1 SGHRS and CDR2 YFSETQ were looked up in the germline V gene. Trimming removed 4 bases from V and 3 bases from J, leaving 9 bases between the germline ends. The time point label, read with the paper, signifies: baseline before first vaccination. Vaccinee samples were obtained from the UK trials COV001 and COV002, which included a single-blind randomized controlled phase 2/3 trial of AZD1222 (ChAdOx1 nCoV-19) in healthy adults. For TCRbeta chain sequencing, PBMC samples from trial participants were taken at day 0 and at day 28 after the second dose. The CDR3 regions of human TCRbeta chains were analyzed by immunosequencing. The source study handled its data this way. Repertoire TCRs were matched against a reference library of SARS-CoV-2-specific TCRs generated with the MIRA antigen-specificity platform. Breadth meant the fraction of unique TCRs that were SARS-CoV-2-associated, whereas depth meant the fraction of total T cells that were SARS-CoV-2-associated. Using the MIRA data, every spike-specific TCR was mapped to the spike region that the TCR reacted to and assigned to either a CD4 or a CD8 class. Log10-transformed breadth and depth values were compared by one-way ANOVA with Sidak's multiple comparisons tests. TCRdb mirrors the immuneACCESS table, restricted to in-frame sequences. Some clones are absent from its copies; in checked studies, under half trace to an unresolved V gene, and the reason for the others is unknown. V, J and clone size are taken as reported in that table, and D and trimming were inferred from the DNA itself. Present in this sample are approximately 150,000 clones, about nine tenths of which were seen just once. 2.2% of the sample belongs to the ten largest clones.

This sample is part of a study of T cell responses to AZD1222 COVID-19 vaccine listed by TCRdb under 2021. Notes on the research overall: AZD1222 recipients given second doses at about 4 weeks or at about 12 weeks were pooled, since spike-specific TCR depth and breadth were not found to differ between the two schedules. TCR sequencing covered about 230 trial participants: about 210 given two doses of AZD1222 and approximately 25 given two doses of MenACWY control vaccine. Trial participants were enrolled by age into subgroups of 18-55, 56-69 and 70-plus years, and around 140, 26 and 57 TCR-sequenced participants, respectively, were included in these subgroups.

The study at large found these results: The vaccine-associated CD4 TCRs covered the entire spike protein, and the dominant responses fell in regions 160-218 and 743-854. Nearly half of unique spike-specific TCRs reportedly recognized epitopes outside regions mutated in the B.1.351 and B.1.1.7 variants. Most participants were white British and females outnumbered males, and the authors suggested that clonal diversity may have been underestimated. After two AZD1222 doses, both the breadth and the depth of spike-specific TCRs were significantly higher than at day 0 and than in MenACWY recipients. The 56-69-year group was small, and its depth increase did not reach significance, likely because of low power. Only a handful of AZD1222 recipients were SARS-CoV-2 seropositive at baseline, limiting conclusions about previously exposed vaccinees. Because no day 14 peak-response samples were available, repertoires were characterized only after the peak T cell response.

The chain employs TRBV5-1 and TRBJ2-3; the D gene remains uncertain. This specimen was peripheral blood, taken on day 0 of AZD1222 vaccination. The clonotype originates from an adult in good health. The CDR3 reads CASSLGKTDTQYF. The nucleotide sequence is TGCGCCAGCAGCCTTGGAAAGACAGATACGCAGTATTTT. The variable domain in full, with residues beyond the CDR3 obtained from the reference TRBV5-1 and TRBJ2-3 genes, is KAGVTQTPRYLIKTRGQQVTLSCSPISGHRSVSWYQQTPGQGLQFLFEYFSETQRNKGNFPGRFSGRQFSNSRSEMNVSTLELGDSALYLCASSLGKTDTQYFGPGTRLTVL.